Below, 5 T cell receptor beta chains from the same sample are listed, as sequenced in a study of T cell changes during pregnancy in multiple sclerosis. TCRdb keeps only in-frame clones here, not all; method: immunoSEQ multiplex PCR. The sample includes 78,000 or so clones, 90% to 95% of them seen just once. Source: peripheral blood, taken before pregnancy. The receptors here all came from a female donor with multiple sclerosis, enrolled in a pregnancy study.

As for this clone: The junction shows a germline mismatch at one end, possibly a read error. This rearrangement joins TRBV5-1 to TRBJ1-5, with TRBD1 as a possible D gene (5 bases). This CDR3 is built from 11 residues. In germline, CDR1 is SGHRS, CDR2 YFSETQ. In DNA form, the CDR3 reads TGCGCCAGCAGCTTGGAGACAGATCGGTATTTT. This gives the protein CASSLETDRYF.

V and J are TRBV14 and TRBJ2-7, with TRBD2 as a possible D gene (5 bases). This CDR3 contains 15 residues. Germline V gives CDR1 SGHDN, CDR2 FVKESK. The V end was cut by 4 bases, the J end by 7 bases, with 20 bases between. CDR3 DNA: TGTGCCAGCAGCCGAAATCTAGGACCCCGGGGTGAGCAGTACTTC. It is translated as CASSRNLGPRGEQYF.

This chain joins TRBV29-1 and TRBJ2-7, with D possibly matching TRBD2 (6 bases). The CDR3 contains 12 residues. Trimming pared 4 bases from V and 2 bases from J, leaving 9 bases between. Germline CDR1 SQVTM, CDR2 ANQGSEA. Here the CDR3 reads CSVGDSAYEQYF. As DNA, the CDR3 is TGCAGCGTTGGGGACTCGGCCTACGAGCAGTACTTC.

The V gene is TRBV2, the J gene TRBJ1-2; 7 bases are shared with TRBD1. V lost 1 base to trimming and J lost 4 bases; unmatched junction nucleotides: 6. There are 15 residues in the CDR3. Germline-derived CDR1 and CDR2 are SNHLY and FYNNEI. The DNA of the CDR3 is TGTGCCAGCAGTGAAGGGACAGGACTATTCTATGGCTACACCTTC. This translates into CASSEGTGLFYGYTF.

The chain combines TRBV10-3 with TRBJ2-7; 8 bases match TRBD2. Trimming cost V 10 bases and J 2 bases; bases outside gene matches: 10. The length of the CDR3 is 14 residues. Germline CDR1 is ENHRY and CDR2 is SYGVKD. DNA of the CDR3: TGTGCCACCACTCTGAGCGGGAGTACCTACGAGCAGTACTTC. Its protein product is CATTLSGSTYEQYF.